This TCR beta chain was profiled in a study of T cells after yellow fever vaccination. Findings and caveats of the study: It was the secondary response that reached its peak faster, day 5 versus 15, but it was weaker. FACS-sorted repertoires might harbor abundant contaminating clonotypes from the bulk population.

The 5'RACE template-switching step produced TCR cDNA and added a universal primer site and UMIs. TCRdb analysed the 5' RACE reads with MiXCR anew, one entry per CDR3 protein. The sample contains some 560,000 distinct CDR3 sequences, 15% to 20% of which appear only once. There are a few counts of this clonotype. As yet, its antigen is unknown. The V end was cut by 8 bases, the J end by 4 bases, with 24 bases between. The CDR3 covers 16 residues. The material was PBMCs, obtained 15 days after the yellow fever booster vaccination. This chain links TRBV12-3 or TRBV12-4 with TRBJ2-7; the D gene could be TRBD1 or TRBD2 (5 bases each). This clonotype was sampled from a man aged 30-40 years who received the YFV17D yellow fever vaccine. The DNA for the CDR3 is TGTGCCAGCTCGGACCCGGGACGTCGGGGTTCGTACGAGCAGTACTTC. Its translation is CASSDPGRRGSYEQYF.